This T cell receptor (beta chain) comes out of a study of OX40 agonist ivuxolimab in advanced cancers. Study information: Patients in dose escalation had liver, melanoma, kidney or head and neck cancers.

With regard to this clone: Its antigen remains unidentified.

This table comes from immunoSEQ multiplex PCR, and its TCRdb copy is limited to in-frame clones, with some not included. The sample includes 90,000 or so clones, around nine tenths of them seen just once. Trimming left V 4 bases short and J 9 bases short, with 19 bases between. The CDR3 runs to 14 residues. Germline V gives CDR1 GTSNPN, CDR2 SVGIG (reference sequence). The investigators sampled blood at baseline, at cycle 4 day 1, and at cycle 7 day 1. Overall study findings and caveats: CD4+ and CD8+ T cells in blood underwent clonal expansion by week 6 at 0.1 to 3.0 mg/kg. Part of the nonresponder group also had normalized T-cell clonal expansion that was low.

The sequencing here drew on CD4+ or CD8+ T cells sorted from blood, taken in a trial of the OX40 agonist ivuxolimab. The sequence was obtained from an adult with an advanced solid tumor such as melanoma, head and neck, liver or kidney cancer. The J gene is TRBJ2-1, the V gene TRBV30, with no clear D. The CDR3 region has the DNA TGTGCCTGGAATAGGGCTAGGATCAACAGTGAGCAGTTCTTC. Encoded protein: CAWNRARINSEQFF.